Following are 17 T cell receptor beta chains from one sample sequenced in a study of blood T cell repertoires in COVID-19. Generated by immunoSEQ multiplex PCR, the TCRdb table keeps only in-frame clones and is missing some. This table has tens of thousands of clones, around nine tenths appearing once. Sequencing used peripheral blood. The receptors come from an elderly woman with acute or convalescent COVID-19.

The table lists this clone with a count of one. The J gene is TRBJ1-2, the V gene TRBV19; no reliable D call. In germline, CDR1 is LNHDA, CDR2 SQIVND (reference sequence). The V gene lost 8 bases and the J gene lost 0 bases, with 16 bases spanning the gap. This CDR3 spans 15 amino acids. The CDR3 spells CASSTRGTANYGYTF. DNA of the CDR3: TGTGCCAGTTCGACTCGGGGTACAGCTAACTATGGCTACACCTTC. Full variable domain (missing parts from reference TRBV19 and TRBJ1-2): DGGITQSPKYLFRKEGQNVTLSCEQNLNHDAMYWYRQDPGQGLRLIYYSQIVNDFQKGDIAEGYSVSREKKESFPLTVTSAQKNPTAFYLCASSTRGTANYGYTFGSGTRLTVV.

The V call is TRBV15, the J call TRBJ1-4; the D is unclear. This CDR3 is 15 amino acids long. Trimming stripped 0 bases from V and 8 bases from J, with 13 bases between. Germline V CDR1 and CDR2: LNHNV, YYDKDF (reference sequence). The DNA of the CDR3 is TGTGCCACCAGCAGAGATTCAGGAGGGAACGAAAAACTGTTTTTT. This gives the protein CATSRDSGGNEKLFF.

The chain has TRBV27 and TRBJ2-1; D may be TRBD2 (6 bases). V shed 5 bases and J shed 0 bases, with 14 bases lying between them. Germline CDR1 and CDR2: MNHEY and SMNVEV (reference sequence). The CDR3 covers 16 residues. CDR3 coding DNA: TGTGCCAGCAGTCCCCTGGGAGGAGACTCCTACAATGAGCAGTTCTTC. This sequence encodes CASSPLGGDSYNEQFF.

The V call is TRBV25-1, the J call TRBJ1-1, with TRBD1 matching 9 bases. The CDR3 has 16 amino acids. Trimming at V came to 3 bases and at J to 1 base, leaving 6 bases not matched to a gene. Per germline, CDR1 MGHDK and CDR2 SYGVNS. DNA for the CDR3: TGTGCCAGCAGTGACTTGGGACAGGGAAGGAACACTGAAGCTTTCTTT. Translated: CASSDLGQGRNTEAFF. Combining the CDR3 with reference TRBV25-1 and TRBJ1-1 gives the whole variable domain EADIYQTPRYLVIGTGKKITLECSQTMGHDKMYWYQQDPGMELHLIHYSYGVNSTEKGDLSSESTVSRIRTEHFPLTLESARPSHTSQYLCASSDLGQGRNTEAFFGQGTRLTVV.

This clone was recorded once. This chain connects TRBV5-1 to TRBJ2-3; D ambiguous. The germline V gene has CDR1 SGHRS and CDR2 YFSETQ. V lost 4 bases and J lost 3, with 6 bases in between. The CDR3 loop spans 12 amino acids. CDR3 bases: TGCGCCAGCAGCGAACAAACAGATACGCAGTATTTT. This translates into CASSEQTDTQYF.

J is TRBJ2-1 and V is TRBV11-2, with a possible D match to TRBD1 (5 bases). The germline V gene encodes CDR1 SGHAT and CDR2 FQNNGV. The CDR3 runs to 15 residues. Trimming took 6 bases from V and 5 from J, leaving 17 bases between them. CDR3 sequence (DNA): TGTGCCAGCAGGCCCCAGGGTAACCTGGACAATGAGCAGTTCTTC. Its protein is CASRPQGNLDNEQFF.

The rearrangement links TRBV3-1 (or the pseudogene TRBV3-2) to TRBJ1-1, with a tentative D call TRBD1 (5 bases). CDR1 is LGHDT, CDR2 YNNKEL, per germline (reference sequence). V lost 0 bases, J lost 5 bases, and 10 bases lay in between. The CDR3 loop spans 14 amino acids. For the CDR3, the DNA is TGTGCCAGCAGCCAAGATCTCGGGGGGACTGAAGCTTTCTTT. Translated: CASSQDLGGTEAFF.

This CDR3 is CASSVGGAFGYTF. The CDR3 DNA is TGCGCCAGCAGCGTAGGGGGCGCGTTCGGCTACACCTTC. V is TRBV5-1 and J is TRBJ1-2; 7 nucleotides match TRBD1. Germline loops: CDR1 SGHRS, CDR2 YFSETQ. CDR3 length equals 13 residues. After removal of 4 bases from V and 8 bases from J, the junction contained 8 bases not matched to a gene.

CDR3 sequence (DNA): TGTGCCAGCAGCTTCGTTCTCGGCAGGGCAACGCGTGAAGCTTTCTTT. This translates into CASSFVLGRATREAFF. The chain carries TRBV7-2 and TRBJ1-1, with a possible D match to TRBD1 (5 bases). V lost 3 bases and J lost 7, with 21 bases in between. The CDR3 totals 16 residues. In germline, CDR1 is SGHTA, CDR2 FQGNSA.

Here the CDR3 DNA reads TGTGCCAGCAGCTTGCCCCATTTGGGAGGGGCTGGAAACACCATATATTTT. Its translation is CASSLPHLGGAGNTIYF. This chain joins TRBV5-6 and TRBJ1-3, with TRBD1 as a possible D gene (5 bases). CDR1 and CDR2 from the germline V gene are SGHDT and YYEEEE. Trimming left V 1 base short and J 2 bases short, with 16 bases between. The CDR3 length is 17 residues.

The V call is TRBV6-1, the J call TRBJ2-1, with TRBD1 matching over 8 bases. Trimming cost V 2 bases and J 8 bases; bases outside gene matches: 5. Germline V CDR1 and CDR2: MNHNS, SASEGT. The CDR3 is 14 residues long. The CDR3, as DNA: TGTGCCAGCAGTGAACTATGGACAGGGCATGAGCAGTTCTTC. Translated: CASSELWTGHEQFF.

The CDR3 loop is CSASMGAGGFYEQYF. CDR3 coding DNA: TGCAGTGCTAGTATGGGAGCGGGGGGTTTTTACGAGCAGTACTTC. The V and J genes are TRBV20-1 and TRBJ2-7; 9 bases agree with TRBD2. CDR1 and CDR2 from the germline V gene are DFQATT and SNEGSKA (reference sequence). The V gene end was trimmed by 3 bases and the J gene end by 4 bases; junction bases not matched to a gene: 10. The CDR3 has 15 residues.

The chain carries TRBV7-9 and TRBJ2-5, with 10 positions matching TRBD2. Trimming at V came to 1 base and at J to 5 bases, leaving 7 bases not matched to a gene. The CDR3 runs to 16 residues. Germline-derived CDR1 and CDR2 are SEHNR and FQNEAQ (reference sequence). The CDR3 loop is CASSLGSGGAGETQYF. For the CDR3, the DNA is TGTGCCAGCAGCTTAGGGAGCGGGGGGGCCGGTGAGACCCAGTACTTC.

The chain recombines TRBV7-2 with TRBJ2-7, with TRBD1 matching over 9 bases. After removal of 5 bases from V and 0 bases from J, the junction contained 5 bases not matched to a gene. Germline V gene data show CDR1 as SGHTA and CDR2 as FQGNSA. The CDR3 is made up of 15 amino acids. DNA of the CDR3: TGTGCCAGCAGCACCCGGACAGGGGCCTCCTACGAGCAGTACTTC. Protein sequence: CASSTRTGASYEQYF.

The V call is TRBV10-3, the J call TRBJ2-4, with D possibly being TRBD1 (6 bases). Germline V gives CDR1 ENHRY, CDR2 SYGVKD. Trimming removed 3 bases at V and 0 bases at J, with 6 bases between. This CDR3 has 14 amino acids. This CDR3 is CAISEQGAKNIQYF. The CDR3 DNA reads as TGTGCCATCAGTGAACAGGGAGCCAAAAACATTCAGTACTTC.

The V and J genes are TRBV27 and TRBJ1-4; 7 bases agree with TRBD1. There are 14 residues in the CDR3. J gave up 7 bases and V 1 base, and 3 bases lay outside the gene matches. Germline CDR1 reads MNHEY; CDR2 reads SMNVEV (reference sequence). The CDR3 region is CASSLWDSREKLFF. DNA for the CDR3: TGTGCCAGCAGTTTATGGGACAGTCGTGAAAAACTGTTTTTT.

This clone was observed a few times. CDR3: CASSLGHTLNTEAFF. The DNA for the CDR3 is TGTGCCAGCAGCTTAGGGCACACCCTGAACACTGAAGCTTTCTTT. The V and J genes are TRBV11-3 and TRBJ1-1; no clear D gene. V gave up 1 base and J gave up 0 bases, with 9 bases separating them. The CDR3 totals 15 residues. The germline V gene has CDR1 SGHNT and CDR2 YENEEA. Together with reference TRBV11-3 and TRBJ1-1, the CDR3 gives the full variable domain: EAGVVQSPRYKIIEKKQPVAFWCNPISGHNTLYWYLQNLGQGPELLIRYENEEAVDDSQLPKDRFSAERLKGVDSTLKIQPAELGDSAVYLCASSLGHTLNTEAFFGQGTRLTVV.